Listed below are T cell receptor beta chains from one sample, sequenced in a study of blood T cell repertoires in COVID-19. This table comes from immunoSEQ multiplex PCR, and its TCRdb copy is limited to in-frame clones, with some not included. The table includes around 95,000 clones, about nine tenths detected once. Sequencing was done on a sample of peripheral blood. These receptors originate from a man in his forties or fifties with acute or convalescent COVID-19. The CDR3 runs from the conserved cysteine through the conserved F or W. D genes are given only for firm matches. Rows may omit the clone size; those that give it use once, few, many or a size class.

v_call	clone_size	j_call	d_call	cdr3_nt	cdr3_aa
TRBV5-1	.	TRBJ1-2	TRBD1	TGCGCCAGCAGCATAACAGGGGCCGGAGTCGAGGGCTACACCTTC	CASSITGAGVEGYTF
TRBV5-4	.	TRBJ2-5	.	TGTGCCAGCAGCTTGGGGGCCATGGGGGCTCAAGAGACCCAGTACTTC	CASSLGAMGAQETQYF
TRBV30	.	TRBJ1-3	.	TGTGCCTGGAGTGTAAGGTTAGGGCAGGGGATCGGAAACACCATATATTTT	CAWSVRLGQGIGNTIYF
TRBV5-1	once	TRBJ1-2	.	TGCGCCAGCAGCTCCTACCCCCAGGGTATAGCTAACTATGGCTACACCTTC	CASSSYPQGIANYGYTF
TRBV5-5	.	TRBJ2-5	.	TGTGCCAGCTCGGATTTAGGGACGGGAGACGAGACCCAGTACTTC	CASSDLGTGDETQYF
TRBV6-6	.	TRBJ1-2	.	TGTGCCAGCAGCCCGGCTGGCAGGAACTATGGCTACACCTTC	CASSPAGRNYGYTF
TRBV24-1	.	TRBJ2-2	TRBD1	TGTGCCACCAGTGATTCCCGGACAGGCACCGGGGAGCTGTTTTTT	CATSDSRTGTGELFF
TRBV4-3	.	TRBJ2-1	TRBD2	TGCGCCAGCAGCCAAGACGAGGGTAGCGGGAGACCTTACAATGAGCAGTTCTTC	CASSQDEGSGRPYNEQFF
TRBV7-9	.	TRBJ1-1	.	TGTGCCAGCAGCCCACCCGGGGATGCGAGGGTCACTGAAGCTTTCTTT	CASSPPGDARVTEAFF
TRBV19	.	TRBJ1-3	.	TGTGCCAGTAGTCCTCTGACACCAGGAAATGGAAACACCATATATTTT	CASSPLTPGNGNTIYF
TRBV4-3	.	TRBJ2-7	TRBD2	TGCGCCAGCAGCAGAGGCGGGACTATCTACGAGCAGTACTTC	CASSRGGTIYEQYF
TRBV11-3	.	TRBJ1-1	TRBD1	TGTGCCAGCAGCTTAAGGACAGGGAGTTTTGGAGCTTTCTTT	CASSLRTGSFGAFF
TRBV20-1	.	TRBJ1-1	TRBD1	TGCAGTGCACCGGGACAGGGGGCGGCTTTCTTT	CSAPGQGAAFF
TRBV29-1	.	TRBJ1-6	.	TGCAGCGTTGCTCAGGGACTTGATTCACCCCTCCACTTT	CSVAQGLDSPLHF
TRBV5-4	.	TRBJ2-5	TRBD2	TGTGCCAGCAGCTCCCTGGGACTAGCGGTGAACCAAGAGACCCAGTACTTC	CASSSLGLAVNQETQYF
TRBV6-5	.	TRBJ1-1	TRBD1	TGTGCCAGCCGGACAGGTAGTTACACTGAAGCTTTCTTT	CASRTGSYTEAFF
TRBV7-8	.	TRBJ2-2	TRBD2	TGTGCCAGCAGCTTAACGTGGCAGGGAGGGACCGGGGAGCTGTTTTTT	CASSLTWQGGTGELFF
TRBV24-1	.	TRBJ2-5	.	TGTGCCACCAGTGATTCTGGCATTTGGGAGACCCAGTACTTC	CATSDSGIWETQYF
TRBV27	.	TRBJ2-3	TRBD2	TGTGCCAGCAGTTTATGGGCTCTAGCGGGCACAGATACGCAGTATTTT	CASSLWALAGTDTQYF
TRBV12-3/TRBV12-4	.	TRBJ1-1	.	TGTGCCACCACACCATTCCTGAACACTGAAGCTTTCTTT	CATTPFLNTEAFF
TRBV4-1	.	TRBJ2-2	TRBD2	TGCGCCAGCAGCCATGGGGGACTAGCGGGAGTTGGTACCGGGGAGCTGTTTTTT	CASSHGGLAGVGTGELFF
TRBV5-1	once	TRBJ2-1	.	TGCGCCAGCAGCTTGCCGGGCAATGAGCAGTTCTTC	CASSLPGNEQFF
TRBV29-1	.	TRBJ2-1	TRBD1	TGCAGCGTTGAAGATCACGGACAGGAAAACAATGAGCAGTTCTTC	CSVEDHGQENNEQFF
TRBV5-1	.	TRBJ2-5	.	TGCGCCAGCAGCTGGAGACAAGAGACCCAGTACTTC	CASSWRQETQYF
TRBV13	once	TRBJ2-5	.	TGTGCCAGCAGCTTAGACAGGGCCGAGACCCAGTACTTC	CASSLDRAETQYF
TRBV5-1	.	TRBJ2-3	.	TGCGCCAGCAGCTCCGGCAGGGTGAGCACAGATACGCAGTATTTT	CASSSGRVSTDTQYF
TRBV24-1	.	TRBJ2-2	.	TGTGCCACCACAGGGGCCACCGGGGAGCTGTTTTTT	CATTGATGELFF
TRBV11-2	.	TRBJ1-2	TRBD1	TGTGCCAGCAGCCGTCCCGGGACAGGGACTGGCTACACCTTC	CASSRPGTGTGYTF
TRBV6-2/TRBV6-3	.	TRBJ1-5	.	TGTGCCAGCAGTACCGGGGGAGTTCAGCCCCAGCATTTT	CASSTGGVQPQHF
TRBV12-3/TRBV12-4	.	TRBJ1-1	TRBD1	TGTGCCAGCAGTCGACAGGGGAACACTGAAGCTTTCTTT	CASSRQGNTEAFF
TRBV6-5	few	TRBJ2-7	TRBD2	TGTGCCAGCAGTTTAAGGACTAGCGGCTCCTACGAGCAGTACTTC	CASSLRTSGSYEQYF
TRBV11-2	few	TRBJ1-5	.	TGTGCCAGCAGCTTGAACGGAGATAGCAATCAGCCCCAGCATTTT	CASSLNGDSNQPQHF